This TCR beta chain is drawn from a study of blood T cell repertoires in COVID-19. Study details: Acute and convalescent COVID-19 samples came from the United States, Italy and Spain.

J lost 0 bases, V lost 7 bases, and 5 bases had no gene match. The CDR3 sequence is 16 residues long. Germline CDR1 reads ENHRY; CDR2 reads SYGVKD. Generated by immunoSEQ multiplex PCR, the TCRdb table keeps only in-frame clones and is missing some. The sample lists approximately 150,000 clones; roughly 82% were seen once. The sample taken for sequencing was peripheral blood. This chain connects TRBV10-3 to TRBJ2-1, with 11 nucleotides matching TRBD2. The TCR sequence derives from a human donor with acute or convalescent COVID-19. The donor label of this sample is uncertain. In DNA form, the CDR3 reads TGTGCCATCAAAGGGACTAGCGGACACTCCTACAATGAGCAGTTCTTC. Its protein is CAIKGTSGHSYNEQFF.